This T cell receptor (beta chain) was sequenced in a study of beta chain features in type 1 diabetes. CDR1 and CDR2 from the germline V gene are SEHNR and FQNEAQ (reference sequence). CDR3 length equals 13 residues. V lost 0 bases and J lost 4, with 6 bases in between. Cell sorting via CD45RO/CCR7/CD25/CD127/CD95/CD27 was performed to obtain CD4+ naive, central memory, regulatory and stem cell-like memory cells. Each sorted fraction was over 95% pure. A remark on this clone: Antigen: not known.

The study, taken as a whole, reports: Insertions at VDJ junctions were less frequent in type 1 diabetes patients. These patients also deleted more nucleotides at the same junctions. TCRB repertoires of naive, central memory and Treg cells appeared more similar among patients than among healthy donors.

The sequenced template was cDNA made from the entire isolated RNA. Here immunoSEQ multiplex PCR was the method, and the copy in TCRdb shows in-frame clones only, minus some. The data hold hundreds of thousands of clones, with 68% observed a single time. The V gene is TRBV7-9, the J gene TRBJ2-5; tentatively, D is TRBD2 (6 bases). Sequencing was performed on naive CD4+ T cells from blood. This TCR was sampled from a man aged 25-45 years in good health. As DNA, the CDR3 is TGTGCCAGCAGCTTAGCGGGGGGAGAGACCCAGTACTTC. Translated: CASSLAGGETQYF.